Listed below are T cell receptor beta chains from one sample, sequenced in a study of cytomegalovirus exposure and HLA in healthy donors. Clones were sequenced by immunoSEQ multiplex PCR, and TCRdb holds only the in-frame ones, with some missing. The table records 150,000 or so clones, approximately 81% of them present only once. Sequences were obtained from PBMCs. Source of these receptors: a woman between 18 and 29 years old in good health and CMV-seronegative. Both conserved end residues are part of each CDR3. Each record gives: clone size, J gene, D gene, V gene, CDR3 protein, CDR3 DNA. The D gene is left open where the match is weak. The size field is filled for only some rows; it gives once, few, many or a size class.

>few|TRBJ2-1|.|TRBV28
CASSIRTGGGDEQFF
TGTGCCAGCAGTATCCGGACGGGAGGGGGCGATGAGCAGTTCTTC
>.|TRBJ2-7|.|TRBV6-5
CASSYSVGRGYEQYF
TGTGCCAGCAGTTACTCTGTAGGCCGGGGCTACGAGCAGTACTTC
>once|TRBJ2-7|.|TRBV2
CASSGSPYEQYF
TGTGCCAGCAGTGGATCACCCTACGAGCAGTACTTC
>.|TRBJ2-7|TRBD1|TRBV5-1
CASSLGDRVGEQYF
TGCGCCAGCAGCTTGGGTGACAGGGTTGGCGAGCAGTACTTC
>.|TRBJ2-7|TRBD2|TRBV5-4
CASSFLPGGSYEQYF
TGTGCCAGCAGCTTTTTACCGGGAGGCTCCTACGAGCAGTACTTC
>.|TRBJ1-1|.|TRBV7-2
CASSKVGGTEAFF
TGTGCCAGCAGTAAGGTTGGAGGAACTGAAGCTTTCTTT
>.|TRBJ2-7|TRBD1|TRBV6-1
CASSEYRGAYEQYF
TGTGCCAGCAGTGAGTACAGGGGGGCCTACGAGCAGTACTTC
>.|TRBJ2-7|.|TRBV30
CAWRAQSSYEQYF
TGTGCCTGGAGGGCACAGAGCTCCTACGAGCAGTACTTC
>.|TRBJ2-7|.|TRBV18
CASSPSAVYEQYF
TGTGCCAGCTCACCAAGTGCGGTATACGAGCAGTACTTC
>once|TRBJ2-1|TRBD2|TRBV13
CASSSYLAGEYNEQFF
TGTGCCAGCAGCTCCTACCTAGCGGGAGAGTACAATGAGCAGTTCTTC
>.|TRBJ1-1|.|TRBV11-3
CARGGVNTEAFF
TGTGCCAGGGGGGGGGTGAACACTGAAGCTTTCTTT
>.|TRBJ1-4|.|TRBV7-9
CASSLYGGLDEKLFF
TGTGCCAGCAGCTTATATGGTGGCTTGGATGAAAAACTGTTTTTT
>once|TRBJ2-3|.|TRBV18
CASSLNTDTQYF
TGTGCCAGCTCACTTAACACAGATACGCAGTATTTT
>.|TRBJ1-2|.|TRBV6-5
CASSTTQGSRYTF
TGTGCCAGCAGTACTACCCAGGGGAGCCGCTACACCTTC
>.|TRBJ2-3|.|TRBV5-1
CASSLFGNGEDAQYF
TGCGCCAGCAGCTTGTTCGGGAACGGGGAAGATGCGCAGTATTTT
>few|TRBJ1-1|.|TRBV28
CASRDSANTEAFF
TGTGCCAGCAGGGACAGTGCGAACACTGAAGCTTTCTTT
>once|TRBJ1-4|.|TRBV5-1
CASSLYRSGKDEKLFF
TGCGCCAGCAGCTTGTACCGGTCAGGGAAGGACGAAAAACTGTTTTTT
>.|TRBJ2-5|.|TRBV19
CATAEQAQETQYF
TGTGCCACCGCGGAACAGGCTCAAGAGACCCAGTACTTC
>.|TRBJ1-4|TRBD1|TRBV4-1
CASSQDQQPWGRDRGFEKLFF
TGCGCCAGCAGCCAAGATCAGCAGCCTTGGGGCCGAGACAGGGGTTTCGAAAAACTGTTTTTT
>few|TRBJ2-5|TRBD2|TRBV6-1
CASSRTSQETQYF
TGTGCCAGCAGCCGGACTAGCCAAGAGACCCAGTACTTC
>few|TRBJ2-7|.|TRBV7-9
CASSLEVGSSREYF
TGTGCCAGCAGCTTAGAGGTGGGATCCTCGAGGGAGTACTTC
>.|TRBJ2-6|.|TRBV18
CASSPSGGGVAGANVLTF
TGTGCCAGCTCACCATCGGGGGGCGGAGTGGCTGGGGCCAACGTCCTGACTTTC
>.|TRBJ2-1|TRBD2|TRBV11-1
CASSPQGTSGDEQFF
TGTGCCAGCAGCCCTCAAGGGACTAGCGGGGATGAGCAGTTCTTC
>.|TRBJ1-1|.|TRBV9
CASSPRPGVNTEAFF
TGTGCCAGCAGCCCCCGACCAGGGGTGAACACTGAAGCTTTCTTT
>.|TRBJ1-1|TRBD1|TRBV19
CASSETGFTEAFF
TGTGCCAGTAGCGAGACAGGGTTCACTGAAGCTTTCTTT
>.|TRBJ1-4|.|TRBV28
CASGGATNEKLFF
TGTGCCAGCGGCGGGGCAACTAATGAAAAACTGTTTTTT
>.|TRBJ1-2|TRBD1|TRBV11-2
CASSLIQGQGEANYGYTF
TGTGCCAGCAGCTTAATCCAGGGACAGGGGGAAGCTAACTATGGCTACACCTTC
>.|TRBJ1-1|.|TRBV6-5
CASSLGPEAFF
TGTGCCAGCAGCCTCGGTCCTGAAGCTTTCTTT
>.|TRBJ1-1|.|TRBV6-5
CASSYREGPTEAFF
TGTGCCAGCAGTTATCGGGAGGGGCCTACTGAAGCTTTCTTT
>.|TRBJ2-7|TRBD2|TRBV7-8
CASSLDGTSGESTSYEQYF
TGTGCCAGCAGCTTAGACGGGACTAGCGGGGAAAGTACCTCCTACGAGCAGTACTTC
>few|TRBJ2-7|.|TRBV28
CASAWQGLSYEQYF
TGTGCCAGCGCCTGGCAGGGCTTAAGCTACGAGCAGTACTTC
>.|TRBJ2-7|.|TRBV19
CASSPQGTSYEQYF
TGTGCCAGTAGTCCCCAGGGGACCTCCTACGAGCAGTACTTC
>.|TRBJ2-3|.|TRBV6-5
CASSSHLTGTDTQYF
TGTGCCAGCAGTTCCCACCTGACAGGCACAGATACGCAGTATTTT
>.|TRBJ2-7|.|TRBV28
CASRGAYEQYF
TGTGCCAGCAGAGGGGCCTACGAGCAGTACTTC
>once|TRBJ2-7|.|TRBV5-1
CASSGGLSSSYEQYF
TGCGCCAGCAGCGGGGGACTGTCAAGCTCCTACGAGCAGTACTTC
>few|TRBJ2-1|TRBD1|TRBV19
CASSIPGQGSYNEQFF
TGTGCCAGTAGTATACCGGGACAGGGCTCCTACAATGAGCAGTTCTTC
>.|TRBJ2-7|.|TRBV15
CATSYSSGTFGYEQYF
TGTGCCACCAGTTATTCCTCCGGGACTTTTGGCTACGAGCAGTACTTC
>.|TRBJ2-1|.|TRBV28
CASSMTGNEQFF
TGTGCCAGCAGTATGACAGGCAATGAGCAGTTCTTC
>few|TRBJ2-5|.|TRBV11-2
CASSLGLRRGVETQYF
TGTGCCAGCAGCTTAGGGTTGCGGAGGGGCGTAGAGACCCAGTACTTC